The T cell receptor beta chain under discussion was sequenced for a study of identical twins. General study results and limits: Cord blood's abundant beta clonotypes had fewer insertions, unlike memory repertoires.

MiXCR, run by TCRdb on the 5' RACE reads, gives a single entry per CDR3 protein. Of hundreds of thousands of distinct CDR3 sequences in the sample, 24% were seen once. The V end was cut by 11 bases, the J end by 3 bases, with 11 bases between. The germline V gene has CDR1 MNHNY and CDR2 SVGAGI (reference sequence). The length of the CDR3 is 12 residues. On this clonotype itself: The antigen remains undetermined.

These data were also filed under a second study, of T cells expressing NK-cell markers. That publication notes: Sorted CD3+CD56+NKG2C+, CD3+CD56+NKG2C- and CD3+CD56-NKG2C+ T-cell subsets were beta-chain profiled.

The J gene is TRBJ2-1, the V gene TRBV6-6; D uncertain. This sequence was found in a woman aged 18-29 years in good health. Sequences were obtained from CD4+ T cells sorted from blood. The CDR3 bases are TGTGCCCTCGGCGCCGACTACAATGAGCAGTTCTTC. The encoded protein is CALGADYNEQFF.